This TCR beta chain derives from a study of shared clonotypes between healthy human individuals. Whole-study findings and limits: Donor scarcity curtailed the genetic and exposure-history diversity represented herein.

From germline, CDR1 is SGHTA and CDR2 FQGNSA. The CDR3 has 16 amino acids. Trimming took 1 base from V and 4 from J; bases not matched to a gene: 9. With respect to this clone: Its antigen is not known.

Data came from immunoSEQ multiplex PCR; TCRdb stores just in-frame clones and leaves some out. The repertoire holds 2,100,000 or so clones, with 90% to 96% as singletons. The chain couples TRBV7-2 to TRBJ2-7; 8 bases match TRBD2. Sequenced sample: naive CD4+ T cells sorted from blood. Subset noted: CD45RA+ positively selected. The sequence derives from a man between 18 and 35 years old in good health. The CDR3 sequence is CASSLGQGTRRYEQYF. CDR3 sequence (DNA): TGTGCCAGCAGCTTAGGGCAAGGGACTAGGAGGTACGAGCAGTACTTC. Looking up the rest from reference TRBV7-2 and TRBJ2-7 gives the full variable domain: GAGVSQSPSNKVTEKGKDVELRCDPISGHTALYWYRQSLGQGLEFLIYFQGNSAPDKSGLPSDRFSAERTGGSVSTLTIQRTQQEDSAVYLCASSLGQGTRRYEQYFGPGTRLTVT.